The 30 T cell receptor beta chains below come from one sample, sequenced in a study of shared clonotypes between healthy human individuals (dated by TCRdb to 2018 to 2020). The library was made by the immunoSEQ multiplex PCR assay. TCRdb's version of the immuneACCESS table is confined to in-frame rearrangements and falls short of the full clone set. An unresolved V gene accounts for under half of the shortfall where checked; the remainder is of unknown origin. Across this sample there are some 2.4 million clones, with under 95% seen only once. The top ten clonotypes cover 0.35% to 0.45% of the sample. The sample taken for sequencing was naive CD4+ T cells from PBMCs. What the cell subset or site label conveys for this sample: CD45RA+ positively selected. The receptors derive from a man aged 18 to 29 in good health. Some clones in this sample may be carry-over from other donors' samples.

V and J are TRBV30 and TRBJ2-3; D is perhaps TRBD2 (5 bases). V was cut by 2 bases and J by 2 bases, with 11 bases left in between. Looked up from germline, CDR1 is GTSNPN and CDR2 is SVGIG (reference sequence). The CDR3 runs to 14 residues. The CDR3 coding sequence is TGTGCCTGGAGTTTTGGAGGAATCACAGATACGCAGTATTTT. Residues: CAWSFGGITDTQYF.

The CDR3: CASTRQGGIPDTQYF. The DNA of the CDR3 is TGTGCCAGCACTCGGCAGGGAGGGATTCCAGATACGCAGTATTTT. The gene calls are TRBV7-3 and TRBJ2-3, with 7 nucleotides matching TRBD2. There are 15 residues in the CDR3. Germline CDR1 reads SGHTA; CDR2 reads FQGTGA. Trimming removed 7 bases from V and 4 bases from J; junction bases left unmatched: 11.

The chain couples TRBV7-3 to TRBJ1-2, with 7 bases aligning to TRBD1. The CDR3 has 13 amino acids. J lost 6 bases, V lost 6 bases, and 7 bases had no gene match. Germline-derived CDR1 and CDR2 are SGHTA and FQGTGA. For the CDR3, the DNA is TGTGCCAGCAGAGAAACAGGGGCCAATGGCTACACCTTC. Encoded protein: CASRETGANGYTF.

V gene TRBV5-6 combines with J gene TRBJ2-7; 10 bases fit TRBD1. The CDR3 has 15 residues. With V trimmed by 4 bases and J by 8 bases, 12 bases remained unmatched. Germline CDR1 and CDR2: SGHDT and YYEEEE. The CDR3 protein is CASSGRTGGKPKQYF. The CDR3 DNA follows: TGTGCCAGCAGCGGGCGGACAGGGGGAAAGCCCAAGCAGTACTTC.

V and J are TRBV6-1 and TRBJ2-1; D gene ambiguous. The V and J ends lost 0 bases and 7 bases respectively, with 7 bases between them. This CDR3 has 13 amino acids. Germline V CDR1 and CDR2: MNHNS, SASEGT. CDR3 sequence (DNA): TGTGCCAGCAGTGAAGCGCTCACGAATGAGCAGTTCTTC. Its translation is CASSEALTNEQFF.

The genes are TRBV7-6 and TRBJ2-1; possible D gene TRBD2, 6 bases. The CDR3 is made up of 16 amino acids. CDR1 is SGHVS and CDR2 is FNYEAQ in the germline V gene. V lost 5 bases and J 4 bases, leaving 18 bases between the germline ends. For the CDR3, the DNA is TGTGCCAGCAGCCTCAGAATCCGGGACTCTTACAATGAGCAGTTCTTC. Translation gives CASSLRIRDSYNEQFF. The full variable domain, in which reference TRBV7-6 and TRBJ2-1 provide the parts outside the CDR3, is GAGVSQSPRYKVTKRGQDVALRCDPISGHVSLYWYRQALGQGPEFLTYFNYEAQQDKSGLPNDRFSAERPEGSISTLTIQRTEQRDSAMYRCASSLRIRDSYNEQFFGPGTRLTVL.

This chain uses TRBV9 with TRBJ2-1; 11 bases fit TRBD2. This CDR3 has 17 amino acids. Per the germline V gene, CDR1 is SGDLS and CDR2 is YYNGEE. V shed 3 bases and J 4 bases; nucleotides not matched to a gene: 9. CDR3 residues: CASSAYTSGRPYNEQFF. CDR3 sequence (DNA): TGTGCCAGCAGCGCCTATACTAGCGGGAGACCTTACAATGAGCAGTTCTTC.

The rearrangement uses TRBV5-4 and TRBJ1-3; the D gene is possibly TRBD1 (5 bases). Per germline, CDR1 SGHNT and CDR2 YYREEE (reference sequence). This CDR3 has 15 residues. Deletions cut 4 bases from V and 4 bases from J, with 15 bases between. The CDR3 sequence is CASSPGVARGNTIYF. DNA of the CDR3: TGTGCCAGCAGCCCGGGGGTCGCGAGGGGAAACACCATATATTTT.

This chain joins TRBV5-6 and TRBJ2-3; the match to TRBD2 covers 7 bases. The CDR3 is made up of 13 amino acids. With 2 bases clipped from V and 4 bases from J, the junction kept 1 base outside the gene matches. CDR1 is SGHDT, CDR2 YYEEEE, per germline. CDR3 protein: CASSFGGADTQYF. The CDR3 bases are TGTGCCAGCAGCTTTGGGGGGGCAGATACGCAGTATTTT.

As to this clone: In the same sample, other DNA sequences code for this CDR3. V usage is TRBV6-5 and J usage is TRBJ1-2; D remains ambiguous. The germline CDR1 and CDR2 sequences are MNHEY and SVGAGI. V gave up 0 bases and J gave up 5 bases, with 10 bases separating them. The CDR3 spans 14 residues. As DNA, the CDR3 is TGTGCCAGCAGTTACTCACGTGGGCCGTATGGCTACACCTTC. It yields the protein CASSYSRGPYGYTF.

A word on this clone: This specimen includes other DNA sequences encoding the same CDR3. The gene calls are TRBV29-1 and TRBJ2-5, with TRBD1 as a possible D gene (5 bases). The CDR3 has 12 residues. Trimming pared 4 bases from V and 1 base from J, leaving 7 bases between. Germline V lookup: CDR1 SQVTM, CDR2 ANQGSEA. The CDR3: CSVAQGQETQYF. The DNA of the CDR3 is TGCAGCGTTGCTCAGGGCCAAGAGACCCAGTACTTC.

This sequence joins TRBV7-3 and TRBJ2-6; D remains ambiguous. Germline-derived CDR1 and CDR2 are SGHTA and FQGTGA. The CDR3 runs to 16 residues. The V and J ends lost 1 base and 0 bases respectively, with 7 bases between them. CDR3 in DNA: TGTGCCAGCAGCTTAATGGGCGGCTCTGGGGCCAACGTCCTGACTTTC. Its translation is CASSLMGGSGANVLTF.

The V call is TRBV4-2, the J call TRBJ2-5; TRBD2 matches at 16 bases. The CDR3 has 19 amino acids. Trimming cost V 4 bases and J 4 bases; bases outside gene matches: 12. Germline V gives CDR1 LGHNA, CDR2 YNFKEQ. The CDR3 reads CASSPGLAGGPLSGETQYF. The CDR3 bases are TGTGCCAGCAGCCCGGGACTAGCGGGAGGGCCCCTGTCCGGAGAGACCCAGTACTTC.

The chain carries TRBV6-5 and TRBJ1-1; D ambiguous. Trimming pared 7 bases from V and 8 bases from J, leaving 17 bases between. CDR1 and CDR2 (germline): MNHEY, SVGAGI. The CDR3 extends over 13 amino acids. In nucleotides, the CDR3 is TGTGCCAGCACTACTAGGATGGGTGGGGAAGCTTTCTTT. Translated: CASTTRMGGEAFF.

For this clone: The same CDR3 is also encoded by other DNA sequences in this sample. V gene TRBV5-1 combines with J gene TRBJ1-1; D unresolved. The germline V and J ends were trimmed by 0 bases and 3 bases, with 9 bases remaining between them. The V gene's germline CDR1 is SGHRS and CDR2 YFSETQ. CDR3 length: 14 residues. CDR3 sequence: CASSLEGSYTEAFF. The CDR3 DNA is TGCGCCAGCAGCTTGGAGGGCAGCTACACTGAAGCTTTCTTT.

The DNA for the CDR3 is TGCGCCAGCAGCCAAAAAGGACTGAACACTGAAGCTTTCTTT. Translating gives CASSQKGLNTEAFF. V usage is TRBV5-1 and J usage is TRBJ1-1; D call uncertain. The germline CDR1 and CDR2 sequences are SGHRS and YFSETQ. V lost 4 bases, J lost 0 bases, and 10 bases lay in between. The CDR3 is made up of 14 amino acids.

V and J are TRBV6-5 and TRBJ2-7, with D possibly matching TRBD1 (5 bases). This CDR3 contains 15 residues. CDR1 and CDR2 (germline): MNHEY, SVGAGI. The V gene lost 6 bases and the J gene lost 2 bases, with 17 bases spanning the gap. The CDR3 loop is CASRPPQGRPYEQYF. Here the CDR3 DNA reads TGTGCCAGCAGGCCTCCCCAGGGAAGGCCCTACGAGCAGTACTTC.

The chain joins TRBV23-1 to TRBJ2-5, with unresolved D. TRBV23-1 is classed as an ORF, of uncertain function. The CDR3 has 14 amino acids. The germline V and J ends were trimmed by 7 bases and 6 bases, with 18 bases remaining between them. The CDR3 region is CASTSRSVLKTQYF. The DNA of the CDR3 is TGCGCCAGCACCTCACGATCGGTTCTGAAGACCCAGTACTTC.

With respect to this clone: The same CDR3 also results from other DNA sequences found in this sample. The chain recombines TRBV5-1 with TRBJ2-3; TRBD1 or TRBD2 may be the D gene (5 bases each). From germline, CDR1 is SGHRS and CDR2 YFSETQ. The CDR3 runs 13 residues. V was trimmed by 0 bases and J by 4 bases, leaving 6 bases between them. CDR3 sequence reads: CASSLGGADTQYF. CDR3 sequence (DNA): TGCGCCAGCAGCTTGGGAGGGGCAGATACGCAGTATTTT.

The chain couples TRBV28 to TRBJ2-7; D is ambiguous. Germline assignment: CDR1 MDHEN and CDR2 SYDVKM. With 1 base removed from V and 7 bases from J, the gap between germline ends came to 17 bases. This CDR3 has 15 residues. CDR3 residues: CASSLLQLAVGEQYF. CDR3 in DNA: TGTGCCAGCAGTTTATTACAGCTGGCGGTGGGAGAGCAGTACTTC. Drawing the rest from reference TRBV28 and TRBJ2-7, the complete variable domain is DVKVTQSSRYLVKRTGEKVFLECVQDMDHENMFWYRQDPGLGLRLIYFSYDVKMKEKGDIPEGYSVSREKKERFSLILESASTNQTSMYLCASSLLQLAVGEQYFGPGTRLTVT.

The chain employs TRBV11-2 and TRBJ2-7; maybe TRBD2 (6 bases). The CDR3 covers 14 residues. Germline lookup yields CDR1 SGHAT and CDR2 FQNNGV. V lost 6 bases and J lost 7, with 19 bases in between. CDR3 region: CASRPGLRPEEQYF. Written as DNA, the CDR3 is TGTGCCAGCAGGCCGGGACTGAGGCCGGAAGAGCAGTACTTC.

V usage is TRBV29-1 and J usage is TRBJ1-2, with D uncertain. CDR3 length equals 10 residues. The germline V and J ends were trimmed by 6 bases and 8 bases, with 10 bases remaining between them. Germline V CDR1 and CDR2: SQVTM, ANQGSEA. CDR3 sequence: CSVFEGGYTF. The CDR3 DNA reads as TGCAGCGTATTTGAAGGGGGCTACACCTTC.

The chain employs TRBV14 and TRBJ1-1; tentatively, D is TRBD1 (5 bases). V dropped 6 bases and J dropped 4 bases, with 12 bases sitting between them. Germline CDR1 and CDR2: SGHDN and FVKESK. CDR3 length: 13 amino acids. The CDR3 spells CASSGGWGTEAFF. The DNA of the CDR3 is TGTGCCAGCAGTGGGGGTTGGGGCACTGAAGCTTTCTTT.

V and J are TRBV27 and TRBJ2-7; D possibly uses TRBD1 or TRBD2 (5 bases each). The germline V gene encodes CDR1 MNHEY and CDR2 SMNVEV (reference sequence). This CDR3 is built from 14 residues. Deletions cut 6 bases from V and 2 bases from J, with 14 bases between. The DNA for the CDR3 is TGTGCCAGCAGCCGGGACGGAAGCACCTACGAGCAGTACTTC. Translation gives CASSRDGSTYEQYF.

The rearrangement uses TRBV9 and TRBJ1-1, with D perhaps TRBD1 (5 bases). Trimming took 4 bases from V and 1 from J, leaving 11 bases between them. Germline-derived CDR1 and CDR2 are SGDLS and YYNGEE. The CDR3 length is 14 residues. The CDR3 DNA reads as TGTGCCAGCAGCCCCCTCACAGGGAACACTGAAGCTTTCTTT. It is translated as CASSPLTGNTEAFF.

This clone showed up just once. The chain is built from TRBV5-1 and TRBJ2-5; D is unclear. Deletions cut 1 base from V and 5 bases from J, with 21 bases between. CDR1 SGHRS and CDR2 YFSETQ come from the germline V gene. The CDR3 runs to 17 residues. CDR3 loop: CASSLSLGPKSGETQYF. The CDR3 DNA sequence: TGCGCCAGCAGCTTGTCTCTAGGACCGAAAAGTGGGGAGACCCAGTACTTC.

This clone was observed a single time. This CDR3 reads CASRRTGGYGYTF. Written as DNA, the CDR3 is TGTGCCAGCCGCCGCACAGGGGGATATGGCTACACCTTC. The chain has TRBV27 and TRBJ1-2; TRBD1 aligns across 8 bases. This CDR3 region has 13 residues. Germline CDR1 is MNHEY and CDR2 is SMNVEV (reference sequence). Trimming took 8 bases from V and 5 from J; bases not matched to a gene: 7.

In this sample, this clone turned up once. This chain uses TRBV19 with TRBJ2-1; 11 bases map to TRBD2. Germline V lookup: CDR1 LNHDA, CDR2 SQIVND (reference sequence). The J segment lost 2 bases and the V segment lost 4 bases, leaving 4 bases of the junction unmatched. The CDR3 is 16 amino acids. CDR3 nucleotide sequence: TGTGCCAGTAGTACTTATAGCGGGAGGGCCTACAATGAGCAGTTCTTC. This codes for CASSTYSGRAYNEQFF.

This rearrangement joins TRBV9 to TRBJ2-1; TRBD2 matches 9 bases. CDR1 is SGDLS, CDR2 YYNGEE, per germline. The V gene end was trimmed by 10 bases and the J gene end by 6 bases; junction bases not matched to a gene: 11. The CDR3 sequence is 14 residues long. The DNA for the CDR3 is TGTGCCTCAGGGGCGGGAGGGCCTGGCAATGAGCAGTTCTTC. This sequence encodes CASGAGGPGNEQFF.

The V call is TRBV6-6, the J call TRBJ2-3; TRBD2 matches at 12 bases. Germline CDR1 is MNHNY and CDR2 is SVGAGI (reference sequence). The J segment lost 3 bases and the V segment lost 5 bases, leaving 0 bases of the junction unmatched. This CDR3 has 14 amino acids. The CDR3 spells CASSGLAGTDTQYF. The CDR3 DNA sequence: TGTGCCAGCAGTGGACTAGCGGGAACAGATACGCAGTATTTT.